This T cell receptor beta chain was observed in a study of graft-versus-host responses after intestinal transplantation. Assay used: immunoSEQ multiplex PCR; TCRdb lists only in-frame clones, some missing. The table records over 100,000 clones, roughly 96% of them present only once. The CDR3 extends over 14 amino acids. Germline V lookup: CDR1 SGHDT, CDR2 YYEEEE. V lost 3 bases to trimming and J lost 1 base, with 7 bases between them. Comment on this clone: Its cognate antigen is unknown.

Sequenced material: unstimulated CD8+ T cells sorted from spleen or lymph node cells, taken before intestinal transplant. The chain carries TRBV5-6 and TRBJ2-2, with unresolved D. This TCR was sampled from a human donor who received an intestinal transplant. CDR3 protein: CASSSSMNTGELFF. The DNA of the CDR3 is TGTGCCAGCAGCTCCAGTATGAACACCGGGGAGCTGTTTTTT.